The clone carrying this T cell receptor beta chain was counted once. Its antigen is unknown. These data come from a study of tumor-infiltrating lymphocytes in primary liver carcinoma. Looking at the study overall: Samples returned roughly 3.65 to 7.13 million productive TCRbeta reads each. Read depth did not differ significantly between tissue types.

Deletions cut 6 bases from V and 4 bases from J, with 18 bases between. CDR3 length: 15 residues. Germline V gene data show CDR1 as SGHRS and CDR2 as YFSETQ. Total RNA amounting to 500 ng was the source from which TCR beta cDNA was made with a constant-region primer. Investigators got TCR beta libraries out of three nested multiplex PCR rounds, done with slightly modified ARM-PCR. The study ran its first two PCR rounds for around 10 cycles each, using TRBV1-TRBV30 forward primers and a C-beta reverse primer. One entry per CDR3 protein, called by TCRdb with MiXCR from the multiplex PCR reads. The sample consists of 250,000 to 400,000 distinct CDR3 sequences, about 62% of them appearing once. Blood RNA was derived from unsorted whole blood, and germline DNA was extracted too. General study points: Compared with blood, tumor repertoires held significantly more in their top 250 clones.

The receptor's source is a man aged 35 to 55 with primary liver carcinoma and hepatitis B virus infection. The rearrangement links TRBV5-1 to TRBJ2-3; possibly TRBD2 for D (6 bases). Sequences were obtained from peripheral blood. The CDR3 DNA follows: TGCGCCAGCACTGTGAGGGCGGGATACTCAGATACGCAGTATTTT. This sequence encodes CASTVRAGYSDTQYF.